This TCR beta chain comes out of a study of cytomegalovirus exposure and HLA in healthy donors. Overall study results and limits: TCR beta V segments were, for the most part, productive about 87% or about 30% of the time in an earlier analysis. In vitro data verified three CMV-associated chains as specific for CMV antigens. Several top significant clusters appeared, in a later analysis, to be linked to common viral pathogens. CMV serostatus alone was available as immune exposure information.

The PCR ran on 60 Vbeta and 13 Jbeta primers. Generated by immunoSEQ multiplex PCR, the TCRdb table keeps only in-frame clones and is missing some. The data contain about 69,000 clones, about 70% of them singletons. The CDR3 runs to 15 residues. Trimming at V came to 5 bases and at J to 1 base, leaving 7 bases not matched to a gene. Germline-derived CDR1 and CDR2 are MNHEY and SMNVEV (reference sequence). Regarding this clone: Its antigen remains unknown.

This sequence originates from a man in his late teens or twenties in good health and CMV-seronegative. The V and J genes are TRBV27 and TRBJ2-5; TRBD2 aligns across 7 bases. Sequencing input: PBMCs. The CDR3 region has the DNA TGTGCCAGCAGTCCTGGAGCGGGAATCCAAGAGACCCAGTACTTC. It encodes CASSPGAGIQETQYF.